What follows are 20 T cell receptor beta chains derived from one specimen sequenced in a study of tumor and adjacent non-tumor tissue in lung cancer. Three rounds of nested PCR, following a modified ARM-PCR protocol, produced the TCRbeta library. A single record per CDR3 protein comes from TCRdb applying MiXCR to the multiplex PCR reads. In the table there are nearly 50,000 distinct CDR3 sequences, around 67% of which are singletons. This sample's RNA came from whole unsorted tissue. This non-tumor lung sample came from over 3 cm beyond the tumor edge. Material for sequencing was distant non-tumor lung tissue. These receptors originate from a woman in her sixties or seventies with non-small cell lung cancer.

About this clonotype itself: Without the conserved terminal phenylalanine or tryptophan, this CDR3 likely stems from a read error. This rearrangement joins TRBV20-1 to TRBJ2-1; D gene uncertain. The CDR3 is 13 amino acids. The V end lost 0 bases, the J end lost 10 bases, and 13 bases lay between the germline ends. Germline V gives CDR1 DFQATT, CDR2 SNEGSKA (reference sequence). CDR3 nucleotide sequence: TGCAGTGCTAGAGATCTTGTAGTAAGGGAGCAGTTCTTA. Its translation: CSARDLVVREQFL.

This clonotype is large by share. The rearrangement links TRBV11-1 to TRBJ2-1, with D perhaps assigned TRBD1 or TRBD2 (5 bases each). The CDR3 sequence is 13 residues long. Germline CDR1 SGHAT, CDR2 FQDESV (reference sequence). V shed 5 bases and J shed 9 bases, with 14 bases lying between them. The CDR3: CASSPGPVGEQFF. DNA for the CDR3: TGTGCCAGCAGCCCGGGACCCGTCGGTGAGCAGTTCTTC.

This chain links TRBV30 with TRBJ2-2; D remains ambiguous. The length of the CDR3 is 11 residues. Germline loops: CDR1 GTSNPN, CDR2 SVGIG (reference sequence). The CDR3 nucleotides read TGTGCTTGGGATCGGAACGGGGAGCTGTTTTTT. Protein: CAWDRNGELFF.

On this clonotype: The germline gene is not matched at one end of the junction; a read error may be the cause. CDR3 loop: CSVKWEGRDEQFF. The CDR3 region has the DNA TGTAGCGTTAAGTGGGAGGGCCGGGATGAGCAGTTCTTC. The chain combines TRBV29-1 with TRBJ2-1; 7 bases are a match to TRBD2. The CDR3 totals 13 residues. Germline V gene data show CDR1 as SQVTM and CDR2 as ANQGSEA.

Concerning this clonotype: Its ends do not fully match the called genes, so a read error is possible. The CDR3 nucleotides are TGCGCCATCAGCCACCGGATAGAGAACACAGAAGCTTTCTTT. This codes for CAISHRIENTEAFF. The chain is built from TRBV4-1 and TRBJ1-1; D is unclear. CDR3 length: 14 amino acids. Looked up from germline, CDR1 is MGHRA and CDR2 is YSYEKL.

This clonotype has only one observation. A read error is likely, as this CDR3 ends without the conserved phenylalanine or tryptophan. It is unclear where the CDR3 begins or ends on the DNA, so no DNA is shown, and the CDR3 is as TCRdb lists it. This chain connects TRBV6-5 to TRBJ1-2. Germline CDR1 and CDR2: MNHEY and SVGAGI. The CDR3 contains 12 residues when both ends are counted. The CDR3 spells CASSTDGLWLHL.

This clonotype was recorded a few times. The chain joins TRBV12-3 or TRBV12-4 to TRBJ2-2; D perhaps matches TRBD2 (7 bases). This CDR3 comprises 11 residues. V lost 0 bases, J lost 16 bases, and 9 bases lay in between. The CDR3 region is CASSLAGGPFF. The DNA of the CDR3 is TGTGCCAGCAGTTTAGCCGGGGGGCCGTTTTTT.

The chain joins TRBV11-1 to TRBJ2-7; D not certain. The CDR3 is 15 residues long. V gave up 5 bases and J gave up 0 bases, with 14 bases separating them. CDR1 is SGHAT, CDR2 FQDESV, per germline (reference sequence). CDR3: CASSDVRRCSYEQYF. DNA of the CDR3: TGTGCCAGCAGCGATGTGCGTAGGTGCTCCTACGAGCAGTACTTC.

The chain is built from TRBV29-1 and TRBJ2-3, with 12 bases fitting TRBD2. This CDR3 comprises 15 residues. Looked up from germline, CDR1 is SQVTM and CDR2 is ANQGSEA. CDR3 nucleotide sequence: TGCAATGTTGAATTAGGGACTAGCGGGACAGATACGCAGTATTTT. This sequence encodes CNVELGTSGTDTQYF.

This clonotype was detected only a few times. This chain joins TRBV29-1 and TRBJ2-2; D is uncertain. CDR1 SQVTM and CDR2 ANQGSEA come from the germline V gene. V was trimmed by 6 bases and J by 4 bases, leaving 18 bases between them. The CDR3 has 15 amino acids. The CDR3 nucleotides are TGCAGCGTGGCGCTGACACGCGCGAGCACCGGGGAGCTGTTTTTT. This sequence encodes CSVALTRASTGELFF.

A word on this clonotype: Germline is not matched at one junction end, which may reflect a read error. The CDR3: CDSSEYGTRGYNEEFF. The CDR3 DNA reads as TGCGACAGCAGTGAGTATGGAACTAGAGGGTACAATGAGGAGTTCTTC. The chain joins TRBV10-1 to TRBJ2-1, with TRBD2 as a possible D gene (5 bases). Germline V gives CDR1 WNHNN, CDR2 SYGVQD (reference sequence). The CDR3 consists of 16 residues.

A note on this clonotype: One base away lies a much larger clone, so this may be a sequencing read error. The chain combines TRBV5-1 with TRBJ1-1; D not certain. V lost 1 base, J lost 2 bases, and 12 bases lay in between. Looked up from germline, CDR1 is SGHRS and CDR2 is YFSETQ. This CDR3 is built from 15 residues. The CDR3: CASSLLIWGNTEAFF. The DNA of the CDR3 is TGCGCCAGCAGCTTGTTGATCTGGGGAAACACTGAAGCTTTCTTT.

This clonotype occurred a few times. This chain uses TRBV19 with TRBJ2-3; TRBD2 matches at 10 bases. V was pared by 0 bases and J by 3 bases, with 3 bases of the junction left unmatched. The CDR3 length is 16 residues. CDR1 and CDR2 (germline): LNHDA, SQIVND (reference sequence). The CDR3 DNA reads TGTGCCAGTAGTATAGACTCTAGCGGGAGAACAGATACGCAGTATTTT. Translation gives CASSIDSSGRTDTQYF.

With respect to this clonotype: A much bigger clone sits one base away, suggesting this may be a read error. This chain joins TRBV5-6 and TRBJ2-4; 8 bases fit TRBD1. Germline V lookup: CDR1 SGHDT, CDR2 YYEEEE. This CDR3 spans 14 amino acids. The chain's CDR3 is CATSGGAARNIQYF. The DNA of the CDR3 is TGTGCCACCTCAGGGGGCGCCGCCAGAAACATTCAGTACTTC. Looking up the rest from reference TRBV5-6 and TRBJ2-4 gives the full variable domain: DAGVTQSPTHLIKTRGQQVTLRCSPKSGHDTVSWYQQALGQGPQFIFQYYEEEERQRGNFPDRFSGHQFPNYSSELNVNALLLGDSALYLCATSGGAARNIQYFGAGTRLSVL.

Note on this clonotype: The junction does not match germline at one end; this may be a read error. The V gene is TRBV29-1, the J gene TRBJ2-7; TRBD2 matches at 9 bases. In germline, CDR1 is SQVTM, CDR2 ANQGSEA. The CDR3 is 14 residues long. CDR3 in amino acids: CRVAAGGPIEEQYF. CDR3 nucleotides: TGCAGGGTTGCGGCGGGAGGGCCTATCGAAGAGCAGTACTTC.

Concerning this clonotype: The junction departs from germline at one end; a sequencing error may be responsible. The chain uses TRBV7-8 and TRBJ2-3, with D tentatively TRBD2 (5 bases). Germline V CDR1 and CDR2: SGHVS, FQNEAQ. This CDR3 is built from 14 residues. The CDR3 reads CASSLVGRANTHYF. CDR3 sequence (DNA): TGTGCCAGCAGCTTAGTCGGGCGGGCAAATACGCACTATTTT. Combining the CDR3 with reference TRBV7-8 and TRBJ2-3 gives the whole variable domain GAGVSQSPRYKVAKRGQDVALRCDPISGHVSLFWYQQALGQGPEFLTYFQNEAQLDKSGLPSDRFFAERPEGSVSTLKIQRTQQEDSAVYLCASSLVGRANTHYFGPGTRLTVL.

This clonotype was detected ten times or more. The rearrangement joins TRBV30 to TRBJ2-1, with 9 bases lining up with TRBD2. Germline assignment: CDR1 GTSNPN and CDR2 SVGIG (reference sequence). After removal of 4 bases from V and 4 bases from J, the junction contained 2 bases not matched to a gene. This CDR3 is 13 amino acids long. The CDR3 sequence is CAWTSGTYNEQFF. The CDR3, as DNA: TGTGCCTGGACTAGCGGGACTTACAATGAGCAGTTCTTC.

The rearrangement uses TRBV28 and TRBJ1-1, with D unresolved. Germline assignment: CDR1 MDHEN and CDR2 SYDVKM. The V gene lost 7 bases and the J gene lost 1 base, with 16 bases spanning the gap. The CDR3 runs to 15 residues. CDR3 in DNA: TGTGCCAGCAACCCCTCGACCCGAGGGAACACTGAAGCTTTCTTT. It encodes CASNPSTRGNTEAFF.

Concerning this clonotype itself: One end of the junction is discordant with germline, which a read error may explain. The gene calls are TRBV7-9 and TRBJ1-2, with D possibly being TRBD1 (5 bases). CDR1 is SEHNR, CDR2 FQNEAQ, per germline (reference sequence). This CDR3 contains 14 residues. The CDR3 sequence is CASSLAGNTYGCTF. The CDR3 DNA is TGTGCCAGCAGCCTCGCAGGGAACACCTATGGCTGCACCTTC.

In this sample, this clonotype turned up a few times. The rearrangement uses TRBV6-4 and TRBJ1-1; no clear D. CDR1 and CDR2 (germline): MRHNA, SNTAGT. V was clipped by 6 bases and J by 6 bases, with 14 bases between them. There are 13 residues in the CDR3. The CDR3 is CASSPGPRSEAFF. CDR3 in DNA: TGTGCCAGCAGCCCCGGACCGAGGTCTGAAGCTTTCTTT.